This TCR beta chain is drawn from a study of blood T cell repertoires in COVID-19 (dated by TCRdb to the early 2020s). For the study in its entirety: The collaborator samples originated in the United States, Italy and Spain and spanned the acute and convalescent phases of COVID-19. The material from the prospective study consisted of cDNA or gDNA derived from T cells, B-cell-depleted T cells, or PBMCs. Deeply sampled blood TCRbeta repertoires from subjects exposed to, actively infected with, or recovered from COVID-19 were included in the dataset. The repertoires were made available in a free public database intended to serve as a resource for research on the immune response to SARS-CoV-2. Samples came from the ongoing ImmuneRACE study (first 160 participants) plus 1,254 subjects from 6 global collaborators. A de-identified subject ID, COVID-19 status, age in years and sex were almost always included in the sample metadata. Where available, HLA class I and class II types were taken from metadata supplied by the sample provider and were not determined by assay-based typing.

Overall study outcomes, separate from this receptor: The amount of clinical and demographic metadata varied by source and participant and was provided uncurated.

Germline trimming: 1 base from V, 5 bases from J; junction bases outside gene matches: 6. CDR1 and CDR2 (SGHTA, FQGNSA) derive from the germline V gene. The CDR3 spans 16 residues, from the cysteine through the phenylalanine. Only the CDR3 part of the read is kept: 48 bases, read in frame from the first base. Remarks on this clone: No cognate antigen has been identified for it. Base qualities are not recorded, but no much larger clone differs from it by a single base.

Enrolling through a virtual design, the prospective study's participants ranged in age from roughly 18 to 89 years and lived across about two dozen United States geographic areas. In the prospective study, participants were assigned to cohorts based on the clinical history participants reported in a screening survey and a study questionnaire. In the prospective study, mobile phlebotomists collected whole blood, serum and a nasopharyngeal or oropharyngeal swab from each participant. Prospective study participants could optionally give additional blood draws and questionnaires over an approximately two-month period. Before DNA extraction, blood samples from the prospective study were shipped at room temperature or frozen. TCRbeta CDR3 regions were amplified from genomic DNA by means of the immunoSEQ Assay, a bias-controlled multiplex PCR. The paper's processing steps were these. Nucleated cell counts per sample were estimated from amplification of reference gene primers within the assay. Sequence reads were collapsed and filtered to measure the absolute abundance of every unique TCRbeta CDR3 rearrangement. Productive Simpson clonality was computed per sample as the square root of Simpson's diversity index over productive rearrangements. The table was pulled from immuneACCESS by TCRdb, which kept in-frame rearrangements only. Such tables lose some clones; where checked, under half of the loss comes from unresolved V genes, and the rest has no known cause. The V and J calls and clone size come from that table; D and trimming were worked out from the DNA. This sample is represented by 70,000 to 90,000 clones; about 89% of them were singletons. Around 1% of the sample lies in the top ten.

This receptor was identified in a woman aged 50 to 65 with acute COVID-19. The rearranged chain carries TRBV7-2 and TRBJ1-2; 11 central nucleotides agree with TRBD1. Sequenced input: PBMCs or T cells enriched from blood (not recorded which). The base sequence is TGTGCCAGCAGCTTAGGGGGACAGGGGGAGGCTTATGGCTACACCTTC. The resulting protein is CASSLGGQGEAYGYTF.